Following are 6 T cell receptor beta chains from one sample sequenced in a study of T cell responses to AZD1222 COVID-19 vaccine. Repertoires were generated with immunoSEQ multiplex PCR, while TCRdb's copy carries only in-frame clones and drops some. Seen here are tens of thousands of clones, about 90% observed once, and the top ten hold approximately 6.3%. The sequencing here drew on peripheral blood, taken 28 days after the second dose of the MenACWY control vaccine. The receptors stem from an adult who received the MenACWY meningococcal vaccine as a control.

This clone is a singleton in its sample. Different DNA sequences within this sample yield the same CDR3. V usage is TRBV6-5 and J usage is TRBJ2-3; no reliable D call. The V end was cut by 3 bases, the J end by 4 bases, with 5 bases between. This CDR3 comprises 12 residues. CDR1 is MNHEY and CDR2 is SVGAGI in the germline V gene. The CDR3 DNA sequence: TGTGCCAGCAGTTATATGGCAGATACGCAGTATTTT. Protein sequence: CASSYMADTQYF.

The chain recombines TRBV2 with TRBJ1-4; 8 bases map to TRBD1. Trimming took 0 bases from V and 0 from J; bases not matched to a gene: 3. The CDR3 has 17 residues. Germline V gene sequence: CDR1 SNHLY, CDR2 FYNNEI. CDR3 sequence reads: CASSEAQGAATNEKLFF. For the CDR3, the DNA is TGTGCCAGCAGTGAAGCGCAGGGGGCGGCAACTAATGAAAAACTGTTTTTT.

This clone has only one observation. The rearrangement links TRBV5-1 to TRBJ2-7; 9 positions match TRBD1. Germline V gene sequence: CDR1 SGHRS, CDR2 YFSETQ. The CDR3 spans 14 residues. Losses at the gene ends were 4 bases for V and 5 bases for J; bases not matched to a gene: 7. CDR3 nucleotides: TGCGCCAGCAGCCTTAACAGGGGGCTCGACGAGCAGTACTTC. This encodes CASSLNRGLDEQYF. Full variable domain (remainder filled in from reference TRBV5-1 and TRBJ2-7): KAGVTQTPRYLIKTRGQQVTLSCSPISGHRSVSWYQQTPGQGLQFLFEYFSETQRNKGNFPGRFSGRQFSNSRSEMNVSTLELGDSALYLCASSLNRGLDEQYFGPGTRLTVT.

This chain links TRBV12-5 with TRBJ1-1; weak D call: TRBD1 (5 bases). V was cut by 1 base and J by 3 bases, with 6 bases left in between. This CDR3 has 13 amino acids. Germline CDR1 is LGHNT and CDR2 is FRNRAP. CDR3 sequence: CASGLGGDTEAFF. The CDR3 DNA is TGTGCTAGTGGTTTGGGAGGGGACACTGAAGCTTTCTTT.

The V gene is TRBV11-1, the J gene TRBJ2-5; either TRBD1 or TRBD2 may supply D (5 bases each). CDR3 size: 13 residues. Germline loops: CDR1 SGHAT, CDR2 FQDESV (reference sequence). The germline V and J ends were trimmed by 5 bases and 4 bases, with 11 bases remaining between them. CDR3 DNA: TGTGCCAGCAGCCCCAGGGAGTTAGAGACCCAGTACTTC. Translating gives CASSPRELETQYF. The full variable domain, rest sourced from reference TRBV11-1 and TRBJ2-5, is EAEVAQSPRYKITEKSQAVAFWCDPISGHATLYWYRQILGQGPELLVQFQDESVVDDSQLPKDRFSAERLKGVDSTLKIQPAELGDSAMYLCASSPRELETQYFGPGTRLLVL.

The chain carries TRBV27 and TRBJ2-5; D unresolved. The CDR3 loop spans 13 amino acids. The germline V gene encodes CDR1 MNHEY and CDR2 SMNVEV (reference sequence). With 5 bases removed from V and 5 bases from J, the gap between germline ends came to 12 bases. The CDR3 DNA is TGTGCCAGCAGTCCCTCCGGACGCGAGACCCAGTACTTC. This encodes CASSPSGRETQYF.